Many counts were recorded for the clone carrying this T cell receptor (beta chain). This CDR3 has 15 amino acids. V was clipped by 3 bases and J by 5 bases, with 16 bases between them. Germline V gene lookup returns CDR1 PRHDT and CDR2 FYEKMQ (reference sequence). The data derive from a study of T cells in Graves' hyperthyroidism and ophthalmopathy. Amplification of TCR beta CDR3 regions was performed using RNA transcripts as template. HTBI primers were the set used in a first-round RT-PCR of the TCR CDR3. One entry per CDR3 protein, called by TCRdb with MiXCR from the multiplex PCR reads. The profile shows about 52,000 distinct CDR3 sequences, roughly 50% of them singletons.

The rearrangement joins TRBV13 to TRBJ2-5; D is uncertain. The source material was blood. The receptor was isolated from a woman aged 45 to 65 with Graves' ophthalmopathy. This CDR3 reads CASSFRTDSRETQYF. The CDR3 coding sequence is TGTGCCAGCAGCTTCCGGACGGATAGTAGGGAGACCCAGTACTTC.